The 4 T cell receptor beta chains reported below all come from one sample, sequenced in a study of cytomegalovirus exposure and HLA in healthy donors. Libraries were prepared by immunoSEQ multiplex PCR; TCRdb keeps only in-frame clonotypes and omits some of them. The profile shows 160,000 or so clones, over 80% of them singletons. The sample was PBMCs. Receptors originate from a young man in good health and CMV-seropositive.

This clone has a handful of counts. The chain carries TRBV10-3 and TRBJ1-5, with D unresolved. CDR1 and CDR2 from the germline V gene are ENHRY and SYGVKD. Trimming took off 0 bases at V and 4 bases at J, with 7 bases between the two ends. The CDR3 length is 14 residues. CDR3 protein: CAISESSENQPQHF. CDR3 nucleotides: TGTGCCATCAGTGAGTCGAGTGAAAATCAGCCCCAGCATTTT.

The chain carries TRBV6-1 and TRBJ2-3; 12 nucleotides match TRBD2. Germline V gene lookup returns CDR1 MNHNS and CDR2 SASEGT. The junction had 7 bases not matched to a gene; V was cut back by 1 base and J by 2 bases. The CDR3 is made up of 18 amino acids. DNA for the CDR3: TGTGCCAGCAGTGAAGAACCTAGCGGGGGGGGATACACAGATACGCAGTATTTT. It is translated as CASSEEPSGGGYTDTQYF.

The chain links TRBV6-5 to TRBJ1-1, with a possible D match to TRBD1 (5 bases). The CDR3 contains 11 residues. CDR1 MNHEY and CDR2 SVGAGI come from the germline V gene. V was clipped by 2 bases and J by 8 bases, with 6 bases between them. The CDR3: CASSYGAEAFF. The CDR3 coding sequence is TGTGCCAGCAGTTACGGGGCCGAAGCTTTCTTT.

The chain links TRBV6-1 to TRBJ2-1; 9 bases are shared with TRBD2. Trimming at V came to 2 bases and at J to 8 bases, leaving 7 bases not matched to a gene. From germline, CDR1 is MNHNS and CDR2 SASEGT. The length of the CDR3 is 15 residues. The DNA for the CDR3 is TGTGCCAGCAGTGAACTGGCGGGGGGGCCCGATGAGCAGTTCTTC. Translating gives CASSELAGGPDEQFF.